This TCR beta chain was observed in a study of blood T cells in healthy people across ages. The donors, aged roughly 6 to 90, were healthy Caucasians from Russia. The authors drew 7.5 to 10 milliliters of peripheral blood from each donor. As concerns this clonotype: A much larger clone differs from this one at a single base, so this may be a read error.

PCR was performed a second time for about 7 to 11 cycles using a sample-barcoded 5' primer and a J-beta primer mix. A template-switch adaptor containing 12 random nucleotides labeled each cDNA molecule. TCRdb re-analysed the 5' RACE reads in MiXCR, keeping a single row per CDR3 protein. The profile shows hundreds of thousands of distinct CDR3 sequences, roughly 50% of them singletons. The CDR3 has 12 amino acids. Germline CDR1 and CDR2: SQVTM and ANQGSEA. The sequenced sample consisted of blood. The genes are TRBV29-1 and TRBJ2-5; possibly TRBD2 for D (5 bases). This sequence originates from a man between 35 and 55 years old in good health. Here the CDR3 reads CNVGLQQETQYF. Here the CDR3 DNA reads TGCAACGTTGGACTTCAACAAGAGACCCAGTACTTC.